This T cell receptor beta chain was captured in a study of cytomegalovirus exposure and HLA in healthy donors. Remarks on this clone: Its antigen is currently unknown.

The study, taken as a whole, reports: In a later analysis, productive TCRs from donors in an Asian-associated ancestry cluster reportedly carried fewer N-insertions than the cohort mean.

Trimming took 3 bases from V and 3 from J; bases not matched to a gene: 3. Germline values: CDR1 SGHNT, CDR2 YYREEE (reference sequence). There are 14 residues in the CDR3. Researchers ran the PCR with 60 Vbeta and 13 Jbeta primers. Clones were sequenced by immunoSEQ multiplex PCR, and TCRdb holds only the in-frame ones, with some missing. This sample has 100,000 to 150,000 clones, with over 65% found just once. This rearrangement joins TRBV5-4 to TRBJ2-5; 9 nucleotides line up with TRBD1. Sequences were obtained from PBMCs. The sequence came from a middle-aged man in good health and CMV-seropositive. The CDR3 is CASSSRDREETQYF. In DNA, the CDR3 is TGTGCCAGCAGCTCCCGGGACAGGGAAGAGACCCAGTACTTC.